This TCR beta chain was sequenced for a study of beta chain features in type 1 diabetes. Trimming removed 5 bases from V and 3 bases from J, with 11 bases in between. The CDR3 runs 13 residues. Germline-derived CDR1 and CDR2 are SEHNR and FQNEAQ (reference sequence). This clone was seen at least ten times. Of the isolated RNA, all was reverse transcribed, and so the sequenced material was expressed TCRB transcripts. Some clones are missing from TCRdb's copy, which holds only in-frame ones; the method was immunoSEQ multiplex PCR. The sample holds about 320,000 clones, around 13% seen once. The chain employs TRBV7-9 and TRBJ2-7, with D unclear. The sample comprised central memory CD4+ T cells from blood. The receptor's source is a man aged 30-40 years in good health. In nucleotides, the CDR3 is TGTGCCAGCAGCCCGGGCCGGCGCTACGAGCAGTACTTC. It is translated as CASSPGRRYEQYF.